A single sample gave rise to the 21 T cell receptor beta chains below, sequenced in a study of cytomegalovirus exposure and HLA in healthy donors listed by TCRdb under 2017. Libraries were prepared through the immunoSEQ multiplex PCR assay. For the multiplex PCR, a mixture combining 60 forward primers for TCR Vbeta segments and 13 reverse primers for TCR Jbeta segments was used. The table comes from immuneACCESS by way of TCRdb, which keeps in-frame sequences with V and J called. Part of the clones is missing from these tables; in studies checked, under half for an unresolved V gene and the rest for unknown reasons. This sample has 110,000 to 150,000 clones in its table, and around four fifths of those were observed once. The ten largest make up 2% to 3% of the sample. Sequencing was done on a sample of PBMCs. The receptor source for this set is a boy aged 2 to 10 in good health and CMV-seronegative.

This clone came up a few times. The rearrangement uses TRBV4-3 and TRBJ1-4; 11 bases agree with TRBD1. This CDR3 is built from 16 residues. The J segment lost 7 bases and the V segment lost 4 bases, leaving 8 bases of the junction unmatched. Germline V lookup: CDR1 LGHNA, CDR2 YSLEER. The CDR3 DNA reads TGCGCCAGCAGCCTAAAGCGGGGGACAGGGGGTGAAAAACTGTTTTTT. Protein sequence: CASSLKRGTGGEKLFF.

This chain connects TRBV6-4 to TRBJ1-6; 9 bases agree with TRBD1. The CDR3 runs to 16 residues. The germline CDR1 and CDR2 sequences are MRHNA and SNTAGT. After removal of 2 bases from V and 9 bases from J, the junction contained 8 bases not matched to a gene. The CDR3, as DNA: TGTGCCAGCAGTGACGGGATGGGACAGGGCGCTTCACCCCTCCACTTT. Translating gives CASSDGMGQGASPLHF.

In its sample, this clone was seen once. This rearrangement joins TRBV9 to TRBJ2-1; 9 bases fit TRBD1. V was pared by 2 bases and J by 3 bases, with 6 bases of the junction left unmatched. The CDR3 runs to 16 residues. Germline V CDR1 and CDR2: SGDLS, YYNGEE. CDR3 sequence (DNA): TGTGCCAGCAGCGTCCCGACAGGGGGTTTCTACAATGAGCAGTTCTTC. Translation gives CASSVPTGGFYNEQFF.

This rearrangement joins TRBV5-1 to TRBJ2-1; 11 bases are shared with TRBD2. The CDR3 length is 15 residues. Germline values: CDR1 SGHRS, CDR2 YFSETQ. V was pared by 5 bases and J by 5 bases, with 6 bases of the junction left unmatched. The DNA for the CDR3 is TGCGCCAGCAGTAGAGTAGCGGGGGGGAACAATGAGCAGTTCTTC. The encoded protein is CASSRVAGGNNEQFF. Filled out from reference TRBV5-1 and TRBJ2-1, the complete variable domain reads KAGVTQTPRYLIKTRGQQVTLSCSPISGHRSVSWYQQTPGQGLQFLFEYFSETQRNKGNFPGRFSGRQFSNSRSEMNVSTLELGDSALYLCASSRVAGGNNEQFFGPGTRLTVL.

V is TRBV11-2 and J is TRBJ2-7; D gene ambiguous. V was pared by 1 base and J by 3 bases, with 13 bases between. The CDR3 is made up of 15 amino acids. CDR1 is SGHAT and CDR2 is FQNNGV in the germline V gene. The CDR3 sequence: CASSLGLRTNYEQYF. CDR3 bases: TGTGCCAGCAGCTTAGGTCTCAGAACTAACTACGAGCAGTACTTC.

The chain carries TRBV6-1 and TRBJ1-1; 7 bases agree with TRBD1. The CDR3 contains 11 residues. The germline V gene encodes CDR1 MNHNS and CDR2 SASEGT. With 10 bases clipped from V and 11 bases from J, the junction kept 10 bases outside the gene matches. The CDR3 nucleotides are TGTGCCACCTCGCCTGACAGGGTGGCTTTCTTT. This encodes CATSPDRVAFF.

The rearrangement uses TRBV7-3 and TRBJ1-6, with no clear D. Trimming pared 3 bases from V and 10 bases from J, leaving 19 bases between. Per the germline V gene, CDR1 is SGHTA and CDR2 is FQGTGA. The CDR3 is 16 residues long. CDR3 residues: CASSLGHRGLRSPLHF. The CDR3 DNA follows: TGTGCCAGCAGCTTGGGCCACCGCGGGCTCCGGTCACCCCTCCACTTT.

The rearrangement joins TRBV27 to TRBJ2-7; possible D gene TRBD2, 5 bases. The CDR3 covers 15 residues. The V and J ends lost 1 base and 2 bases respectively, with 12 bases between them. The germline V gene has CDR1 MNHEY and CDR2 SMNVEV (reference sequence). The DNA of the CDR3 is TGTGCCAGCAGTTTATGGCTAGCTGGTCCCTACGAGCAGTACTTC. It yields the protein CASSLWLAGPYEQYF.

The chain's CDR3 is CASSPGLRGNTIYF. The CDR3 coding sequence is TGTGCCAGCTCACCGGGGCTAAGGGGAAACACCATATATTTT. J is TRBJ1-3 and V is TRBV18, with a weak D call TRBD1 (5 bases). From germline, CDR1 is KGHSH and CDR2 LQKENI. The CDR3 length is 14 residues. V was cut by 3 bases and J by 4 bases, with 10 bases left in between. Full variable domain (outside the CDR3, taken from reference TRBV18 and TRBJ1-3): NAGVMQNPRHLVRRRGQEARLRCSPMKGHSHVYWYRQLPEEGLKFMVYLQKENIIDESGMPKERFSAEFPKEGPSILRIQQVVRGDSAAYFCASSPGLRGNTIYFGEGSWLTVV.

The J gene is TRBJ1-1, the V gene TRBV6-6, with a weak D call TRBD1 (6 bases). Germline V gene lookup returns CDR1 MNHNY and CDR2 SVGAGI (reference sequence). The ends were cut back, 4 bases at V and 6 bases at J, with 12 bases in the middle. CDR3 length equals 13 residues. CDR3 amino acids: CASSFTGIPEAFF. The CDR3, as DNA: TGTGCCAGCAGTTTTACAGGGATCCCTGAAGCTTTCTTT.

The chain combines TRBV7-9 with TRBJ2-5, with D perhaps matching TRBD1 (6 bases). CDR3 length equals 17 residues. CDR1 is SEHNR and CDR2 is FQNEAQ in the germline V gene (reference sequence). Trimming took 7 bases from V and 4 from J, leaving 25 bases between them. DNA for the CDR3: TGTGCCAGCACCTCCACCAGGGGCCGCGCCTCAAGAGAGACCCAGTACTTC. Protein sequence: CASTSTRGRASRETQYF.

This chain connects TRBV7-1 to TRBJ2-6; 10 bases map to TRBD1. TRBV7-1 is known as an ORF, though its function is uncertain. The CDR3 has 24 residues. Trimming removed 3 bases from V and 1 base from J; junction bases left unmatched: 24. This CDR3 reads CASSSRHKKTQDRGLLSGANVLTF. In DNA form, the CDR3 reads TGTGCCAGCAGCTCGCGTCACAAAAAGACCCAAGACAGGGGGCTGCTATCTGGGGCCAACGTCCTGACTTTC.

The gene calls are TRBV6-6 and TRBJ2-5; D remains unclear. V lost 2 bases and J lost 5, with 12 bases in between. CDR1 and CDR2 from the germline V gene are MNHNY and SVGAGI (reference sequence). The CDR3 contains 14 residues. This chain's CDR3 is CASSYNPFRETQYF. The CDR3 DNA follows: TGTGCCAGCAGTTACAATCCCTTCCGGGAGACCCAGTACTTC.

This chain connects TRBV7-2 to TRBJ2-7, with D perhaps matching TRBD2 (6 bases). Trimming left V 7 bases short and J 3 bases short, with 13 bases between. This CDR3 comprises 13 residues. CDR1 and CDR2 from the germline V gene are SGHTA and FQGNSA. The CDR3 DNA reads TGTGCCAGCAAAGCGGGCTTCGTCTACGAGCAGTACTTC. Its protein is CASKAGFVYEQYF.

The chain employs TRBV5-1 and TRBJ1-4; D call uncertain. This CDR3 comprises 13 residues. The germline V and J ends were trimmed by 5 bases and 1 base, with 6 bases remaining between them. The germline V gene encodes CDR1 SGHRS and CDR2 YFSETQ. CDR3 sequence: CASSRGTNEKLFF. Here the CDR3 DNA reads TGCGCCAGCAGTAGAGGAACTAATGAAAAACTGTTTTTT.

The chain recombines TRBV9 with TRBJ1-6, with 9 bases fitting TRBD1. CDR3 length equals 18 residues. The V gene's germline CDR1 is SGDLS and CDR2 YYNGEE. Trimming removed 0 bases from V and 10 bases from J; junction bases left unmatched: 14. The CDR3 region has the DNA TGTGCCAGCAGCGTAGGCTACACCGGGACAGGGTTTGAATCACCCCTCCACTTT. It codes for CASSVGYTGTGFESPLHF.

The V call is TRBV21-1, the J call TRBJ1-2; the D call TRBD1 from the table was never checked on the DNA. TRBV21-1 is a pseudogene locus. The CDR3 contains 15 residues. CDR3 sequence: CATRCIQENLYGYTF. CDR3 in DNA: TGTGCCACCCGCTGCATACAGGAAAACCTCTATGGCTACACCTTC.

The rearrangement links TRBV30 to TRBJ1-6; no clear D. V lost 0 bases and J lost 7, with 7 bases in between. CDR3 length equals 13 residues. In germline, CDR1 is GTSNPN, CDR2 SVGIG (reference sequence). This chain's CDR3 is CAWSVEPNSPLHF. CDR3 DNA sequence: TGTGCCTGGAGTGTCGAGCCGAATTCACCCCTCCACTTT.

V is TRBV15 and J is TRBJ2-5, with D possibly matching TRBD1 (6 bases). CDR3 length equals 12 residues. Trimming cost V 9 bases and J 9 bases, with 17 bases left between them. CDR1 LNHNV and CDR2 YYDKDF come from the germline V gene (reference sequence). The chain's CDR3 is CATRGPGVAQYF. As DNA, the CDR3 is TGTGCCACTAGGGGCCCAGGGGTCGCCCAGTACTTC.

This chain links TRBV25-1 with TRBJ1-2; D is unclear. The CDR3 has 16 residues. In germline, CDR1 is MGHDK, CDR2 SYGVNS. Deletions cut 6 bases from V and 7 bases from J, with 24 bases between. The CDR3 is CASRPRVRLSASGYTF. The CDR3 DNA is TGTGCCAGCAGACCCCGGGTCCGGCTTTCTGCGAGTGGCTACACCTTC.

CDR3 residues: CASSQRTGNVNTEAFF. CDR3 DNA sequence: TGCGCCAGCAGCCAACGGACAGGGAATGTGAACACTGAAGCTTTCTTT. The J gene is TRBJ1-1, the V gene TRBV5-1; 8 bases align to TRBD1. The germline V gene encodes CDR1 SGHRS and CDR2 YFSETQ. CDR3 size: 16 residues. Trimming cost V 4 bases and J 0 bases; bases outside gene matches: 8.